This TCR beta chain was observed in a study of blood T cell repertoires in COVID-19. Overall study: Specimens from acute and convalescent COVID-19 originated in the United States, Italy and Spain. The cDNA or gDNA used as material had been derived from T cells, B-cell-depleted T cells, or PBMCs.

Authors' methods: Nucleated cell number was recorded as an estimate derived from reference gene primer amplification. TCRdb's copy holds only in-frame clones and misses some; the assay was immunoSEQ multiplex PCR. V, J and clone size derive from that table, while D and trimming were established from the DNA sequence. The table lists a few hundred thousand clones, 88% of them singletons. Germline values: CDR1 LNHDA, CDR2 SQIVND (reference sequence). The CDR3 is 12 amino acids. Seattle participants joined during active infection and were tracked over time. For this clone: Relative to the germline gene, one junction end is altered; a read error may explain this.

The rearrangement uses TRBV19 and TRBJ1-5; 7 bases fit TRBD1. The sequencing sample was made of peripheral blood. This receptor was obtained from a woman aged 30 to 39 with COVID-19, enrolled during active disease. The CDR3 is CASSLRDSWLDF. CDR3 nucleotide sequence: TGTGCCAGTAGTCTCCGGGACAGTTGGTTGGATTTT.